This T cell receptor beta chain was found in a study of shared T cell receptors in the human thymus (dated by TCRdb to the early 2020s). At the level of the whole study: The study examined how self-reactive, shared T-cell receptor alpha chains are generated in the human thymus.

Trimming removed 1 base from V and 6 bases from J, leaving 13 bases between the germline ends. The germline V gene supplies CDR1 MDHEN and CDR2 SYDVKM. The CDR3 covers 16 residues, taking in both the cysteine and the phenylalanine. Of all the DNA, just the CDR3 is kept, 48 bases in frame from base 1. Comment on this clone: The antigen it binds to is not known. No clone much larger than this one lies a single base away; base qualities are absent.

To prepare the library, the immunoSEQ multiplex PCR assay was applied. The source is immuneACCESS, and TCRdb retained only in-frame sequences with V and J called. Part of the clones is not carried over; for the studies checked, unresolved V genes explain less than half of this, and the remainder is unexplained. For this sample there are over 650,000 clones; approximately 89% appear just once. Just under 0.0095% of the sample is taken by the ten largest. This same sample was also part of a study on human thymus T cells. The second paper states: Immunologically healthy infants undergoing open corrective cardiac surgery for congenital heart defects in Finland were used as donors. Thymus tissue was collected as surgical resects that were removed during corrective cardiac surgery. Usage of V and J gene segments appeared to be biased in both the thymic and the peripheral blood repertoires. According to the related research, thymic TCR repertoires were highly overlapping among unrelated individuals. The study used 7 to 9 infant thymus samples plus four related peripheral blood samples to characterize TCR alpha and beta repertoires. The infant donors were about 7 to 250 days old, and the cohort included over 5 males and two females. Thymocytes were released mechanically from tissue and stored at -70 °C as pellets of about 9.5-32 million cells. A QIAsymphony instrument was used to extract genomic DNA from the frozen cell pellets. The immunoSEQ multiplex PCR assay was used to amplify the TCRB and TCRAD loci from a standardized quantity of quality-controlled genomic DNA. The amplicons spanned the V(D)J region and were long enough to cover the CDR3 and allow V and J genes to be identified. The amplicons were sequenced on an Illumina platform via the commercial immunoSEQ service. Corrections for primer bias and sequencing errors followed previously described methods, while TCRAD and TCRB definitions were based on the IMGT database. Analysis of the repertoires was done with immunoSEQ Analyzer 3.0 and VDJTools and included basic statistics, V/J segment usage, diversity estimates, rarefaction and pairwise overlap. Chao1, ChaoE, Efron-Thisted, Shannon and inverse Simpson indices were used to estimate diversity, which was also estimated on datasets down-sampled to the smallest sample. Repertoire overlap was assessed by strict matching of CDR3 nucleotide sequence, V gene and J gene, and clustering was done by Jaccard-based multidimensional scaling. Thymus samples yielded on average approximately 800,000 unique TCRB clonotypes, compared with roughly 92,000 from blood samples.

The source of this sequence is a boy under two years old with a congenital heart defect. Donor details come from another sample of the same person, matched by shared clones. In this chain, TRBV28 is recombined with TRBJ1-6; TRBD1 could be the D gene, as 6 bases match. Sequenced material: thymocytes. The nucleotide sequence reads as follows: TGTGCCAGCAGTTTATTCAGGGGCCCGGGTAATTCACCCCTCCACTTT. This translates into CASSLFRGPGNSPLHF. Reference TRBV28 and TRBJ1-6 proteins supply the regions before and after the CDR3; the full variable domain is: DVKVTQSSRYLVKRTGEKVFLECVQDMDHENMFWYRQDPGLGLRLIYFSYDVKMKEKGDIPEGYSVSREKKERFSLILESASTNQTSMYLCASSLFRGPGNSPLHFGNGTRLTVT.